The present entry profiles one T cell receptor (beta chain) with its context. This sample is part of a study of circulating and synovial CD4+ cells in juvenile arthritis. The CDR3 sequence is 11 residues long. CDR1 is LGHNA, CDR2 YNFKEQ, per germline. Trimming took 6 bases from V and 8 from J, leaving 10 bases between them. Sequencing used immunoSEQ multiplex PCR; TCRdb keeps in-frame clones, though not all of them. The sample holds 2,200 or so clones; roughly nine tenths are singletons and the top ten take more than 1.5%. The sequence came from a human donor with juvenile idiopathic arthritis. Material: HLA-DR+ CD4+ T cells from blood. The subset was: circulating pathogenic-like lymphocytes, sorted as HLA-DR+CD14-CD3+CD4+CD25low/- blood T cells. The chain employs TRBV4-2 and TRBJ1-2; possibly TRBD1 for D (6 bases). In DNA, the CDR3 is TGTGCCAGCAGACAGGGTTTGGGCTACACCTTC. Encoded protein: CASRQGLGYTF.